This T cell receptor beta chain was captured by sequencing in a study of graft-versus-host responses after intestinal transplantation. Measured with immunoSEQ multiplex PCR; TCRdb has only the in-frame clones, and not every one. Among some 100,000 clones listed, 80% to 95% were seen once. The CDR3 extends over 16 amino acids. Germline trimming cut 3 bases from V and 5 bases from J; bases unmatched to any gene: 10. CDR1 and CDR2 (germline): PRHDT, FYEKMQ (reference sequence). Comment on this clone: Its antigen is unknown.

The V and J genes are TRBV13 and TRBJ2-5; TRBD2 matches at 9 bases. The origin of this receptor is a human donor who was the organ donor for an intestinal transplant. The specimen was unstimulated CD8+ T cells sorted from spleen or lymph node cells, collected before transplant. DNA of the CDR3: TGTGCCAGCAGCTTCTTTGGCGGGGGGGAAACGGAGACCCAGTACTTC. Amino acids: CASSFFGGGETETQYF.